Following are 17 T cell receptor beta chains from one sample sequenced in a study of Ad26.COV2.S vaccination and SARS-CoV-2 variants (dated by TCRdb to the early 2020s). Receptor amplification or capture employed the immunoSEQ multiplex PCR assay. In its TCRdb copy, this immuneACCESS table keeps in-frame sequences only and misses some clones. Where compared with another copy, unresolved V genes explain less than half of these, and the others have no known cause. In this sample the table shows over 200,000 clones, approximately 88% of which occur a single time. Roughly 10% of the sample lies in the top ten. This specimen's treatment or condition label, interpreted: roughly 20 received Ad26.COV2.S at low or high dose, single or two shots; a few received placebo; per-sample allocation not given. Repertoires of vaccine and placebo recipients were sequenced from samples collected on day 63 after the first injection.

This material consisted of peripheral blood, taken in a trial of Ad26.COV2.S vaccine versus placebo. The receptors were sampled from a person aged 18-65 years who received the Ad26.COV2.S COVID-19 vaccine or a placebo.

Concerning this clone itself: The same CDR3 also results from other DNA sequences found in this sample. The CDR3 DNA reads TGTGCCAGCAGTTACAGTGAGACCCAGTACTTC. Residues: CASSYSETQYF. This sequence joins TRBV6-5 and TRBJ2-5; no definite D call. CDR3 size: 11 residues. CDR1 and CDR2 from the germline V gene are MNHEY and SVGAGI. Trimming cost V 2 bases and J 5 bases, with 3 bases left between them.

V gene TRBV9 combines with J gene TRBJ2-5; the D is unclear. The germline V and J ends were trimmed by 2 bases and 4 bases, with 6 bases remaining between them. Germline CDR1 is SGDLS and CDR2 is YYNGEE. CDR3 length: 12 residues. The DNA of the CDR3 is TGTGCCAGCAGCGTTCCGCGAGAGACCCAGTACTTC. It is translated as CASSVPRETQYF.

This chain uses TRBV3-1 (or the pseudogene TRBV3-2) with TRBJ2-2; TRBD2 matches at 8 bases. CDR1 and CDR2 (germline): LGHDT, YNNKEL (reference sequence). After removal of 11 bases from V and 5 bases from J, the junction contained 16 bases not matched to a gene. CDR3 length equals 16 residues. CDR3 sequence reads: CACRRREGDRTGELFF. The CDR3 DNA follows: TGTGCCTGCCGAAGACGGGAGGGCGATCGGACCGGGGAGCTGTTTTTT.

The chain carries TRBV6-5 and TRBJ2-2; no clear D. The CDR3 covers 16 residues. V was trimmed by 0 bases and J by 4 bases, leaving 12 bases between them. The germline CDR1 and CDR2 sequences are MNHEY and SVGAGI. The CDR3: CASSYSWGLGTGELFF. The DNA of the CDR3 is TGTGCCAGCAGTTACTCGTGGGGTCTTGGCACCGGGGAGCTGTTTTTT.

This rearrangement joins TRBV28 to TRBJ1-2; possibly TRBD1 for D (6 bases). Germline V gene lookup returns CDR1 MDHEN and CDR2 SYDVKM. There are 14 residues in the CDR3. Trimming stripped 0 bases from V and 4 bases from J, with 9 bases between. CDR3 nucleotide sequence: TGTGCCAGCAGTTTATGGCCGGGGGCCTATGGCTACACCTTC. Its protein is CASSLWPGAYGYTF.

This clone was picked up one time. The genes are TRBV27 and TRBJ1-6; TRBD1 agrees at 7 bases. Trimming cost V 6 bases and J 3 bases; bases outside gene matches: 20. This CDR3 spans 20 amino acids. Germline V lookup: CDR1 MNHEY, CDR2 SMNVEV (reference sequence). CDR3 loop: CASRTLTGTEGGFYNSPLHF. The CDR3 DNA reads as TGTGCCAGCAGGACTTTGACAGGGACGGAGGGGGGGTTCTATAATTCACCCCTCCACTTT.

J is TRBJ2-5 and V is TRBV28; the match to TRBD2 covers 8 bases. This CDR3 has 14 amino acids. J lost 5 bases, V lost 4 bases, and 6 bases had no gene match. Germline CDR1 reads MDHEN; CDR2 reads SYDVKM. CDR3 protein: CASSSAGLVETQYF. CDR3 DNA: TGTGCCAGCAGTTCAGCGGGACTAGTGGAGACCCAGTACTTC.

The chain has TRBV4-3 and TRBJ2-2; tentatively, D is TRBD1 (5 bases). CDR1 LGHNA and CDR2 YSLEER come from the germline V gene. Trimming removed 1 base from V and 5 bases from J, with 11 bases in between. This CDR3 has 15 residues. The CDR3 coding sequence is TGCGCCAGCAGCCAAGGACAGTCATGGACCGGGGAGCTGTTTTTT. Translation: CASSQGQSWTGELFF.

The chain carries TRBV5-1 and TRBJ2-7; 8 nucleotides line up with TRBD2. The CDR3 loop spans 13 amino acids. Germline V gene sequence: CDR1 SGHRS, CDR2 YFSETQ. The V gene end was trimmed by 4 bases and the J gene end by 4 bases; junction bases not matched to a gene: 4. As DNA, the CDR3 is TGCGCCAGCAGCCCGGGGGGGGAGTACGAGCAGTACTTC. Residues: CASSPGGEYEQYF.

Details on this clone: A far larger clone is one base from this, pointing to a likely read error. This chain's CDR3 is CASSLAGRTDTQYF. CDR3 nucleotides: TGTGCCAGCAGTTTAGCGGGGCGCACAGATACGCAGTATTTT. The chain is built from TRBV28 and TRBJ2-3; D might be TRBD2 (6 bases). V gave up 2 bases and J gave up 1 base, with 7 bases separating them. CDR3 length: 14 residues. CDR1 and CDR2 from the germline V gene are MDHEN and SYDVKM. The full variable domain, rest sourced from reference TRBV28 and TRBJ2-3, is DVKVTQSSRYLVKRTGEKVFLECVQDMDHENMFWYRQDPGLGLRLIYFSYDVKMKEKGDIPEGYSVSREKKERFSLILESASTNQTSMYLCASSLAGRTDTQYFGPGTRLTVL.

CDR3 amino acids: CASSLGTSGAYEQYF. CDR3 nucleotide sequence: TGTGCCAGCAGTTTGGGGACTAGCGGGGCCTACGAGCAGTACTTC. V is TRBV27 and J is TRBJ2-7, with 13 bases identical to TRBD2. V lost 3 bases to trimming and J lost 2 bases; unmatched junction nucleotides: 1. CDR3 size: 15 residues. Germline CDR1 MNHEY, CDR2 SMNVEV (reference sequence).

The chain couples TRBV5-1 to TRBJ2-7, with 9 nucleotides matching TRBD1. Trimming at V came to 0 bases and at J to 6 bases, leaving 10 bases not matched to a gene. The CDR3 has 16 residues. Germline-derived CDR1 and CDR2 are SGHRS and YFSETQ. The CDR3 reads CASSLVPGTGRAEQYF. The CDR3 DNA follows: TGCGCCAGCAGCTTGGTCCCCGGGACAGGGCGGGCCGAGCAGTACTTC.

CDR3 DNA: TGTGCCAGCAGTGACGGACGTAATCAGCCCCAGCATTTT. It specifies CASSDGRNQPQHF. This chain connects TRBV28 to TRBJ1-5, with unresolved D. The V end was cut by 5 bases, the J end by 4 bases, with 9 bases between. This CDR3 has 13 amino acids. Germline V CDR1 and CDR2: MDHEN, SYDVKM.

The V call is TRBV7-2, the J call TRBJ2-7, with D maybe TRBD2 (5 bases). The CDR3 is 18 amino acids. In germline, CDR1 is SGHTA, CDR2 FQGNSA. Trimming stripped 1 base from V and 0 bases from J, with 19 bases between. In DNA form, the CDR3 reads TGTGCCAGCAGCTTAGGGGCTAGCCTACTCCTCAGCTCCTACGAGCAGTACTTC. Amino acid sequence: CASSLGASLLLSSYEQYF.

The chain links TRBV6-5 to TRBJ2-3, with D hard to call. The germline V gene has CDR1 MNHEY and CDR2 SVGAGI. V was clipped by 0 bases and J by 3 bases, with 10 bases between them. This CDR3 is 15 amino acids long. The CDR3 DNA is TGTGCCAGCAGTTACTCATTAGCCATGACAGATACGCAGTATTTT. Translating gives CASSYSLAMTDTQYF.

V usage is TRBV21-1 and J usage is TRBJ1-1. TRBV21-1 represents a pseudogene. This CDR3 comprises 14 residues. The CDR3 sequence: CASSPRGGNTEAFF. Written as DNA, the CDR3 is TGTGCCAGCAGCCCCCGGGGGGGTAACACTGAAGCTTTCTTT.

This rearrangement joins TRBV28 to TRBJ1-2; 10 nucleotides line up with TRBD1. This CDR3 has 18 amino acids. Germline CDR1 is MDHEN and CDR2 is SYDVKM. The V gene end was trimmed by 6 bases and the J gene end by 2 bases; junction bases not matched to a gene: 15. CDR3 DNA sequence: TGTGCCAGCAGGGCTCCTCCGGGACAGGGGCCGGTAAACTATGGCTACACCTTC. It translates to CASRAPPGQGPVNYGYTF.